Each of the 17 T cell receptor beta chains below was sequenced from the same sample in a study of shared clonotypes between healthy human individuals (TCRdb year 2020). Library creation used the immunoSEQ multiplex PCR assay. The clones in this table, taken by TCRdb from immuneACCESS, are in-frame only. Not every clone is retained; where verified, under half of the shortfall comes from an unresolved V gene, and the cause of the rest is unknown. The sample table lists 1.5 million to 2.5 million clones, 85% to 95% of them with a count of one. 0.95% to 1.5% of the sample rests with the top ten. CD8 naive samples were CD45RO-negative cells positively selected for CCR7, giving a CD45RA+CCR7+ population that excluded TemRA cells. The sample was naive CD8+ T cells sorted from blood. The cell subset or site label for this specimen denotes: CD45RA+CCR7+. The receptors were gathered from a young man in good health.

This chain uses TRBV6-1 with TRBJ1-1; D not resolved. Per germline, CDR1 MNHNS and CDR2 SASEGT. The CDR3 runs to 12 residues. V lost 8 bases and J 1 base, leaving 8 bases between the germline ends. CDR3: CASCPGNTEAFF. For the CDR3, the DNA is TGTGCCAGCTGTCCGGGGAACACTGAAGCTTTCTTT.

J is TRBJ1-2 and V is TRBV4-1; D is perhaps TRBD1 (5 bases). V dropped 2 bases and J dropped 8 bases, with 15 bases sitting between them. Per the germline V gene, CDR1 is MGHRA and CDR2 is YSYEKL. This CDR3 region has 14 residues. CDR3 sequence (DNA): TGCGCCAGCAGCCAACCCGGGACGGGATGGGGCTACACCTTC. Its protein product is CASSQPGTGWGYTF.

This clone has a single count. This sequence joins TRBV11-2 and TRBJ1-1, with no clear D. The V and J ends lost 2 bases and 7 bases respectively, with 11 bases between them. Germline values: CDR1 SGHAT, CDR2 FQNNGV. The CDR3 extends over 13 amino acids. The CDR3 is CASSLRSGGEAFF. CDR3 DNA sequence: TGTGCCAGCAGCTTACGGTCCGGTGGTGAAGCTTTCTTT.

The chain is built from TRBV15 and TRBJ2-5; 10 nucleotides match TRBD2. The CDR3 is 15 amino acids. CDR1 is LNHNV and CDR2 is YYDKDF in the germline V gene (reference sequence). J was trimmed by 2 bases and V by 6 bases; bases with no gene match: 6. Written as DNA, the CDR3 is TGTGCCACCAGTAGGACTAGCGGAGCACAAGAGACCCAGTACTTC. Encoded protein: CATSRTSGAQETQYF. The full variable domain, in which reference TRBV15 and TRBJ2-5 provide the parts outside the CDR3, is DAMVIQNPRYQVTQFGKPVTLSCSQTLNHNVMYWYQQKSSQAPKLLFHYYDKDFNNEADTPDNFQSRRPNTSFCFLDIRSPGLGDTAMYLCATSRTSGAQETQYFGPGTRLLVL.

The chain couples TRBV28 to TRBJ2-7; TRBD2 agrees at 7 bases. The V segment lost 2 bases and the J segment 2 bases; nucleotides outside the gene matches: 6. CDR1 and CDR2 (germline): MDHEN, SYDVKM. This CDR3 has 15 amino acids. Here the CDR3 reads CASSLGGVTTYEQYF. The CDR3 DNA is TGTGCCAGCAGTTTAGGGGGGGTAACCACCTACGAGCAGTACTTC.

This chain joins TRBV7-2 and TRBJ2-2, with D hard to call. Between the trimmed V and J ends, which lost 3 bases and 5 bases, there was a span of 7 bases. This CDR3 region has 13 residues. Per germline, CDR1 SGHTA and CDR2 FQGNSA. The DNA of the CDR3 is TGTGCCAGCAGCTTGTTATTTACCGGGGAGCTGTTTTTT. Translating gives CASSLLFTGELFF.

This chain uses TRBV27 with TRBJ1-3, with unresolved D. The CDR3 contains 15 residues. V gave up 5 bases and J gave up 2 bases, with 13 bases separating them. Germline CDR1 is MNHEY and CDR2 is SMNVEV (reference sequence). In nucleotides, the CDR3 is TGTGCCAGCAGTGTGGGCCTAGGCACTGGAAACACCATATATTTT. Encoded protein: CASSVGLGTGNTIYF.

On this clone: The same CDR3 arises from other DNA sequences in this sample as well. CDR3 DNA: TGTGCCAGCAGTGAGTTAGCGGGAGCGTACAATGAGCAGTTCTTC. This codes for CASSELAGAYNEQFF. The chain links TRBV6-1 to TRBJ2-1; 9 nucleotides line up with TRBD2. The CDR3 totals 15 residues. Trimming removed 3 bases from V and 4 bases from J; junction bases left unmatched: 4. Germline V gives CDR1 MNHNS, CDR2 SASEGT.

The chain recombines TRBV11-2 with TRBJ2-7; TRBD2 agrees at 8 bases. Germline-derived CDR1 and CDR2 are SGHAT and FQNNGV. The CDR3 extends over 14 amino acids. Trimming cost V 5 bases and J 2 bases; bases outside gene matches: 5. CDR3 sequence: CASSSSGNPYEQYF. The CDR3 DNA reads as TGTGCCAGCAGCAGTAGCGGGAACCCCTACGAGCAGTACTTC.

This chain connects TRBV9 to TRBJ2-1; the match to TRBD2 covers 8 bases. With V trimmed by 4 bases and J by 0 bases, 15 bases remained unmatched. The CDR3 is made up of 19 amino acids. CDR1 is SGDLS, CDR2 YYNGEE, per germline. The DNA for the CDR3 is TGTGCCAGCAGCCCTTTAGGTGCTAGCGGGCCTAGCTCCTACAATGAGCAGTTCTTC. It codes for CASSPLGASGPSSYNEQFF. Based on the CDR3 plus reference TRBV9 and TRBJ2-1, the full variable domain is DSGVTQTPKHLITATGQRVTLRCSPRSGDLSVYWYQQSLDQGLQFLIQYYNGEERAKGNILERFSAQQFPDLHSELNLSSLELGDSALYFCASSPLGASGPSSYNEQFFGPGTRLTVL.

Only one count was recorded for this clone. J is TRBJ2-3 and V is TRBV7-2; D remains ambiguous. Trimming pared 6 bases from V and 2 bases from J, leaving 12 bases between. The CDR3 is 14 amino acids. Looked up from germline, CDR1 is SGHTA and CDR2 is FQGNSA. For the CDR3, the DNA is TGTGCCAGCAGTACCCCTCAAATCACAGATACGCAGTATTTT. Protein sequence: CASSTPQITDTQYF.

This clone was recorded only once. The gene calls are TRBV23-1 and TRBJ2-7; D not certain. TRBV23-1 is an ORF; its function is uncertain. Trimming left V 0 bases short and J 2 bases short, with 11 bases between. This CDR3 region has 15 residues. The CDR3 coding sequence is TGCGCCAGCAGTCAATCAACCCCCCCGACCTACGAGCAGTACTTC. Its protein is CASSQSTPPTYEQYF.

The V and J genes are TRBV19 and TRBJ2-7, with 15 bases fitting TRBD2. Germline values: CDR1 LNHDA, CDR2 SQIVND (reference sequence). The CDR3 runs to 15 residues. The junction had 1 base not matched to a gene; V was cut back by 6 bases and J by 1 base. CDR3 sequence reads: CASRGTSGGSYEQYF. CDR3 DNA sequence: TGTGCCAGTAGAGGGACTAGCGGGGGGTCCTACGAGCAGTACTTC.

The V gene is TRBV27, the J gene TRBJ1-4; D is uncertain. The CDR3 is made up of 14 amino acids. CDR1 and CDR2 (germline): MNHEY, SMNVEV (reference sequence). V dropped 3 bases and J dropped 2 bases, with 7 bases sitting between them. The CDR3 reads CASSLGITNEKLFF. The CDR3 nucleotides are TGTGCCAGCAGTTTGGGGATCACTAATGAAAAACTGTTTTTT.

The CDR3 reads CASSQLSGGLAQYF. Written as DNA, the CDR3 is TGCGCCAGCAGCCAATTATCGGGTGGCTTGGCCCAGTACTTC. The chain employs TRBV4-1 and TRBJ2-5; D ambiguous. Per germline, CDR1 MGHRA and CDR2 YSYEKL. The CDR3 runs to 14 residues. V gave up 2 bases and J gave up 9 bases, with 16 bases separating them.

V is TRBV9 and J is TRBJ1-2; 10 nucleotides agree with TRBD1. The CDR3 loop spans 15 amino acids. Trimming removed 2 bases from V and 6 bases from J; junction bases left unmatched: 7. In germline, CDR1 is SGDLS, CDR2 YYNGEE. CDR3 residues: CASSVEDRGGNGYTF. The CDR3 DNA follows: TGTGCCAGCAGCGTGGAGGACAGGGGGGGAAATGGCTACACCTTC.

The chain couples TRBV6-5 to TRBJ1-1; 9 bases match TRBD1. The germline CDR1 and CDR2 sequences are MNHEY and SVGAGI. J lost 0 bases, V lost 4 bases, and 3 bases had no gene match. The CDR3 has 15 residues. The CDR3 here is CASSLTGGMNTEAFF. The CDR3 region has the DNA TGTGCCAGCAGTTTGACAGGGGGGATGAACACTGAAGCTTTCTTT.